These 6 T cell receptor beta chains came from one sample sequenced in a study of T cells in women clearing cervical HPV infection. Repertoires were generated with immunoSEQ multiplex PCR, while TCRdb's copy carries only in-frame clones and drops some. The sample totals tens of thousands of clones. Material for sequencing was blood buffy coat. The receptors shown here come from a woman between 18 and 70 years old with a cervical HPV16 infection that either progressed to CIN3+ or cleared (not recorded which).

Concerning this clone itself: The CDR3 end lies 3 residues beyond the end of the read and is filled in from the germline J gene. J is TRBJ2-5 and V is TRBV10-3; TRBD2 aligns across 10 bases. CDR1 and CDR2 from the germline V gene are ENHRY and SYGVKD. CDR3 size: 15 residues. V dropped 5 bases and J dropped 2; count of bases not matched to a gene: 5. The sequenced CDR3 bases are TGTGCCATCAGTAAGCTAGCGGGAGAACAAGAGACC. Translated: CAISKLAGEQET. The entire CDR3 protein reads CAISKLAGEQETQYF.

Concerning this clone: The read ends 3 residues shy of where the CDR3 ends; the end is completed using the germline J gene. The chain couples TRBV5-4 to TRBJ2-2, with 8 bases matching TRBD2. V dropped 7 bases and J dropped 3; count of bases not matched to a gene: 8. Per germline, CDR1 SGHNT and CDR2 YYREEE (reference sequence). This CDR3 spans 15 amino acids. CDR3 sequence reads: CASSRGLGDTGELFF. Incomplete CDR3 DNA: TGTGCCAGCTCTCGGGGACTAGGGGACACCGGGGAG.

Notes on this clone: The sequence runs out 3 residues before the end of the CDR3; the remainder is reconstructed from the germline J gene. V is TRBV29-1 and J is TRBJ2-3; 7 nucleotides match TRBD2. The CDR3 covers 16 residues. The germline gives CDR1 SQVTM, CDR2 ANQGSEA. The ends lost 7 bases at V and 2 bases at J; junction bases unmatched: 15. CDR3 sequence: CSAEPFASGNTDTQYF. CDR3 DNA (partial): TGCAGCGCTGAGCCCTTCGCTAGCGGAAACACAGATACG.

On this clone itself: The CDR3 is cut off 3 residues early in the read; its end comes from the germline J gene. The chain combines TRBV11-2 with TRBJ1-5; 11 bases are shared with TRBD1. V was clipped by 5 bases and J by 7 bases; unmatched bases: 4. The CDR3 consists of 14 residues. Germline lookup yields CDR1 SGHAT and CDR2 FQNNGV. This chain's CDR3 is CASSTGTGGQPQHF. CDR3 bases read: TGTGCCAGCAGCACAGGGACAGGGGGGCAGCCC.

This clone is called medium-sized based on its frequency. The read ends 3 residues shy of where the CDR3 ends; the end is completed using the germline J gene. The genes are TRBV7-6 and TRBJ2-1; TRBD2 agrees at 7 bases. V trimming: 5 bases; J trimming: 5 bases; junction bases outside the gene matches: 9. The germline CDR1 and CDR2 sequences are SGHVS and FNYEAQ. This CDR3 has 15 amino acids. The chain's CDR3 is CASSTQPSGNNEQFF. The covered CDR3 bases are TGTGCCAGCAGCACCCAGCCCAGCGGGAACAATGAG. Variable domain in full (rest from reference TRBV7-6 and TRBJ2-1): GAGVSQSPRYKVTKRGQDVALRCDPISGHVSLYWYRQALGQGPEFLTYFNYEAQQDKSGLPNDRFSAERPEGSISTLTIQRTEQRDSAMYRCASSTQPSGNNEQFFGPGTRLTVL.

This clone is labeled medium-sized based on frequency. Coverage ceases 3 residues before the CDR3 finishes, and the germline J gene fills in the end. V is TRBV6-2 or TRBV6-3 and J is TRBJ2-3, with a tentative D call TRBD1 (6 bases). From germline, CDR1 is MNHEY and CDR2 SVGEGT. V shed 5 bases and J shed 3 bases, with 9 bases lying between them. The CDR3 is made up of 13 amino acids. CDR3 amino acids: CASSHRDTDTQYF. The part of the CDR3 DNA that was read is TGTGCCAGCAGTCACAGGGATACAGATACG.